The rows below give T cell receptor beta chains drawn from one sample of a study of chemoradiotherapy in HPV16-positive cancers. The protocol was immunoSEQ multiplex PCR, while the TCRdb copy is restricted to in-frame clones and leaves out a portion. The table has over 8,500 clones, 85% seen once. The sequencing used tumor tissue, collected from a patient who underwent chemoradiotherapy. Source of these receptors: a human donor with HPV-associated anogenital cancer. Both conserved end residues are part of each CDR3. A D gene is named only where the DNA matches it firmly. The size of a clone is reported for some rows only, either as once, few or many, or as a class for expanded clones.

D gene: TRBD2; J gene: TRBJ2-2; V gene: TRBV5-1; clone size: .; CDR3 length: 16; CDR3 DNA: TGCGCCAGCACGTCAGGACTAGCGGTGAACACCGGGGAGCTGTTTTTT; CDR3 protein: CASTSGLAVNTGELFF
D gene: .; J gene: TRBJ2-7; V gene: TRBV5-5; clone size: once; CDR3 length: 13; CDR3 DNA: TGTGCCAGCAGCTTGGGGTTAACCTACGAGCAGTACTTC; CDR3 protein: CASSLGLTYEQYF
D gene: .; J gene: TRBJ1-2; V gene: TRBV21-1; clone size: .; CDR3 length: 19; CDR3 DNA: TGTGCCAGCAGCAAATGGCGAGGAGGGGGCGGATTTGTGCGCTATGGCTACACCTTC; CDR3 protein: CASSKWRGGGGFVRYGYTF
D gene: .; J gene: TRBJ2-3; V gene: TRBV9; clone size: .; CDR3 length: 18; CDR3 DNA: TGTGCCAGCAGCGTAGCAATGGGTTCGGCGGGGCCCACAGATACGCAGTATTTT; CDR3 protein: CASSVAMGSAGPTDTQYF
D gene: TRBD2; J gene: TRBJ2-2; V gene: TRBV4-2; clone size: .; CDR3 length: 20; CDR3 DNA: TGTGCCAGCAGCCCCAACCCCGGGCTAGCGGGGGGTGCGAACACCGGGGAGCTGTTTTTT; CDR3 protein: CASSPNPGLAGGANTGELFF
D gene: .; J gene: TRBJ2-3; V gene: TRBV2; clone size: .; CDR3 length: 12; CDR3 DNA: TGTGCCAGCAGTGAGTTCGGAGATACGCAGTATTTT; CDR3 protein: CASSEFGDTQYF
D gene: .; J gene: TRBJ2-3; V gene: TRBV9; clone size: .; CDR3 length: 14; CDR3 DNA: TGTGCCAGCAGCGTAGGGGCCTATTCAGATACGCAGTATTTT; CDR3 protein: CASSVGAYSDTQYF
D gene: .; J gene: TRBJ2-7; V gene: TRBV28; clone size: .; CDR3 length: 16; CDR3 DNA: TGTGCCAGCAGTCCCACCGCCACTAAACCAAATTACGAGCAGTACTTC; CDR3 protein: CASSPTATKPNYEQYF
D gene: .; J gene: TRBJ1-1; V gene: TRBV2; clone size: once; CDR3 length: 14; CDR3 DNA: TGTGCCAGCAGCCCCCAGGACGCGGACACTGAAGCTTTCTTT; CDR3 protein: CASSPQDADTEAFF
D gene: .; J gene: TRBJ2-7; V gene: TRBV10-2; clone size: few; CDR3 length: 14; CDR3 DNA: TGCGCCAGCAGCAGAGGTAGCGAGGCCTACGAGCAGTACTTC; CDR3 protein: CASSRGSEAYEQYF
D gene: TRBD1; J gene: TRBJ1-4; V gene: TRBV27; clone size: .; CDR3 length: 15; CDR3 DNA: TGTGCCAGCAGTTTAGATGGGACAGATAATGAAAAACTGTTTTTT; CDR3 protein: CASSLDGTDNEKLFF
D gene: .; J gene: TRBJ1-2; V gene: TRBV7-2; clone size: .; CDR3 length: 14; CDR3 DNA: TGTGCCAGCAGCTTAGCACGTTCTAACTATGGCTACACCTTC; CDR3 protein: CASSLARSNYGYTF
D gene: TRBD2; J gene: TRBJ2-5; V gene: TRBV9; clone size: .; CDR3 length: 16; CDR3 DNA: TGTGCCAGCAGCGTAGGGAGTACGGGGGGACAAGAGACCCAGTACTTC; CDR3 protein: CASSVGSTGGQETQYF
D gene: .; J gene: TRBJ1-2; V gene: TRBV7-3; clone size: .; CDR3 length: 15; CDR3 DNA: TGTGCCAGCAGTTTAGCGGGGGGACCGGCCTATGGCTACACCTTC; CDR3 protein: CASSLAGGPAYGYTF
D gene: .; J gene: TRBJ1-3; V gene: TRBV6-5; clone size: .; CDR3 length: 13; CDR3 DNA: TGTGCCAGCAGCCCCGAAGGAAGAAACACCATATATTTT; CDR3 protein: CASSPEGRNTIYF
D gene: TRBD1; J gene: TRBJ1-4; V gene: TRBV6-1; clone size: once; CDR3 length: 16; CDR3 DNA: TGTGCCAGCAGTGAATCGGGGACAGGGGTGAATGAAAAACTGTTTTTT; CDR3 protein: CASSESGTGVNEKLFF